Reported below is one TCR beta chain. Its target is unknown. PCR primers comprised 60 Vbeta and 13 Jbeta primers. Sequencing was performed with immunoSEQ multiplex PCR; in TCRdb, only in-frame clones are kept and a portion is missing. Counted here are 120,000 to 150,000 clones, around three quarters occurring once; the ten biggest clones make up around 1.9%. The sample comes from a study of cytomegalovirus exposure and HLA in healthy donors. Overall study findings and caveats: Usually a TCR sequence was rare, but some public TCRs were found in many donors. A later analysis associated around 17,000 TCR beta sequences with HLA alleles at a 0.05 false discovery rate. The study put 150 to 200 TCR beta chains on its list as cytomegalovirus-associated. By a later analysis, the bulk of CMV-associated TCR beta chains appeared HLA-restricted.

This CDR3 is built from 14 residues. Germline CDR1 SNHLY, CDR2 FYNNEI. With 6 bases clipped from V and 0 bases from J, the junction kept 3 bases outside the gene matches. The chain joins TRBV2 to TRBJ2-3, with 7 bases fitting TRBD2. Material: PBMCs. The sequence derives from a woman between 40 and 50 years old in good health and CMV-seronegative. DNA of the CDR3: TGTGCCAGCAGGGAGGGACTAAGCACAGATACGCAGTATTTT. Its protein is CASREGLSTDTQYF.